One and the same sample provided the 30 T cell receptor beta chains below, sequenced in a study of cytomegalovirus exposure and HLA in healthy donors. PCR involved 60 Vbeta and 13 Jbeta primers. Sequenced by immunoSEQ multiplex PCR; TCRdb stores in-frame clones only, minus some. This sample has 150,000 to 200,000 clones; about 81% occur once, and the top ten carry approximately 1.5%. The specimen sequenced was PBMCs. The source of these receptors is a girl under 18 in good health and CMV-seropositive.

This clone came up once. V usage is TRBV29-1 and J usage is TRBJ2-1; 9 nucleotides align to TRBD2. Germline lookup yields CDR1 SQVTM and CDR2 ANQGSEA. The length of the CDR3 is 14 residues. The ends lost 6 bases at V and 3 bases at J; junction bases unmatched: 6. CDR3 sequence (DNA): TGCAGCGTCCCTAGCGGGACTAACTACAATGAGCAGTTCTTC. Amino acids: CSVPSGTNYNEQFF.

The chain employs TRBV19 and TRBJ1-1; the D gene is possibly TRBD1 (6 bases). Trimming cost V 3 bases and J 0 bases, with 11 bases left between them. The CDR3 extends over 15 amino acids. CDR1 LNHDA and CDR2 SQIVND come from the germline V gene (reference sequence). The CDR3 coding sequence is TGTGCCAGTAGTATTAGGACAGCCTTGAACACTGAAGCTTTCTTT. Translating gives CASSIRTALNTEAFF.

The chain combines TRBV5-1 with TRBJ2-7; D ambiguous. Germline CDR1 reads SGHRS; CDR2 reads YFSETQ. Trimming removed 4 bases from V and 5 bases from J, with 16 bases in between. The CDR3 runs 14 residues. The DNA of the CDR3 is TGCGCCAGCAGCCCTCAGCGTCGTGAGGACGAGCAGTACTTC. Protein: CASSPQRREDEQYF.

The chain uses TRBV5-1 and TRBJ2-3; TRBD2 agrees at 8 bases. CDR3 size: 16 residues. Germline V gene lookup returns CDR1 SGHRS and CDR2 YFSETQ. The V segment lost 0 bases and the J segment 2 bases; nucleotides outside the gene matches: 5. CDR3 amino acids: CASSLGLAGITDTQYF. The CDR3 DNA reads TGCGCCAGCAGCTTGGGGCTAGCGGGTATCACAGATACGCAGTATTTT. Full variable domain (outside the CDR3, taken from reference TRBV5-1 and TRBJ2-3): KAGVTQTPRYLIKTRGQQVTLSCSPISGHRSVSWYQQTPGQGLQFLFEYFSETQRNKGNFPGRFSGRQFSNSRSEMNVSTLELGDSALYLCASSLGLAGITDTQYFGPGTRLTVL.

This sequence joins TRBV7-8 and TRBJ1-4; perhaps TRBD1 as D (6 bases). The CDR3 totals 15 residues. Germline CDR1 and CDR2: SGHVS and FQNEAQ. With 1 base removed from V and 5 bases from J, the gap between germline ends came to 11 bases. The CDR3 DNA reads TGTGCCAGCAGCTTAGTCGACAGGAGGAATGAAAAACTGTTTTTT. Its protein product is CASSLVDRRNEKLFF.

The chain links TRBV19 to TRBJ1-1; 7 bases are a match to TRBD1. The CDR3 extends over 13 amino acids. Trimming took 4 bases from V and 10 from J; bases not matched to a gene: 9. Germline CDR1 LNHDA, CDR2 SQIVND (reference sequence). Here the CDR3 DNA reads TGTGCCAGTAGTAACGACAGGGCGCGAGGAGCTTTCTTT. Translating gives CASSNDRARGAFF.

This clone was seen only once. This chain joins TRBV7-9 and TRBJ2-7; the match to TRBD1 covers 8 bases. The germline V gene encodes CDR1 SEHNR and CDR2 FQNEAQ (reference sequence). The CDR3 contains 12 residues. Losses at the gene ends were 9 bases for V and 3 bases for J; bases not matched to a gene: 4. The CDR3 DNA follows: TGTGCCAGTACAGGGGGACGCTACGAGCAGTACTTC. It translates to CASTGGRYEQYF.

Written as DNA, the CDR3 is TGCAGCGCGTACAGGGGCCAAGAGACCCAGTACTTC. Translation: CSAYRGQETQYF. The chain has TRBV29-1 and TRBJ2-5; 7 bases match TRBD1. CDR3 length: 12 amino acids. CDR1 is SQVTM and CDR2 is ANQGSEA in the germline V gene. Trimming cost V 7 bases and J 1 base; bases outside gene matches: 3.

The chain uses TRBV29-1 and TRBJ1-2; tentatively, D is TRBD1 (5 bases). Germline V lookup: CDR1 SQVTM, CDR2 ANQGSEA. This CDR3 contains 13 residues. V was clipped by 3 bases and J by 4 bases, with 12 bases between them. The CDR3 here is CSVEAGLGYGYTF. In DNA, the CDR3 is TGCAGCGTTGAGGCAGGGCTTGGCTATGGCTACACCTTC.

This clone was observed once. V usage is TRBV29-1 and J usage is TRBJ2-7, with TRBD1 identical over 10 bases. Germline loops: CDR1 SQVTM, CDR2 ANQGSEA. V lost 4 bases to trimming and J lost 0 bases; unmatched junction nucleotides: 6. This CDR3 has 15 amino acids. CDR3 amino acids: CSVAPGQGFSYEQYF. CDR3 in DNA: TGCAGCGTTGCGCCGGGACAGGGGTTCTCCTACGAGCAGTACTTC.

DNA of the CDR3: TGTGCCAGCAGTGAACCCCTCCCCGCCTACGAGCAGTACTTC. This sequence encodes CASSEPLPAYEQYF. The V call is TRBV25-1, the J call TRBJ2-7; D gene ambiguous. Germline values: CDR1 MGHDK, CDR2 SYGVNS. The CDR3 is 14 amino acids. The V and J ends lost 2 bases and 2 bases respectively, with 10 bases between them.

The chain joins TRBV5-1 to TRBJ1-5; 9 positions agree with TRBD1. V gave up 4 bases and J gave up 2 bases; unmatched junction bases: 10. The CDR3 has 17 amino acids. Germline V gene lookup returns CDR1 SGHRS and CDR2 YFSETQ. Here the CDR3 DNA reads TGCGCCAGCAGCCGGGGGCCACAGGGGGCGGGCAATCAGCCCCAGCATTTT. As protein: CASSRGPQGAGNQPQHF.

The chain uses TRBV7-9 and TRBJ2-7, with D hard to call. The V gene's germline CDR1 is SEHNR and CDR2 FQNEAQ (reference sequence). Between the trimmed V and J ends, which lost 3 bases and 3 bases, there was a span of 12 bases. The CDR3 sequence is 14 residues long. The CDR3 DNA is TGTGCCAGCAGCTTGAGTAGCCAACACTACGAGCAGTACTTC. It encodes CASSLSSQHYEQYF.

The V call is TRBV5-6, the J call TRBJ2-5; no reliable D call. The CDR3 contains 13 residues. Trimming pared 0 bases from V and 3 bases from J, leaving 6 bases between. CDR1 is SGHDT and CDR2 is YYEEEE in the germline V gene. As DNA, the CDR3 is TGTGCCAGCAGCTTGGTGGCGGAAGAGACCCAGTACTTC. It is translated as CASSLVAEETQYF.

V and J are TRBV6-5 and TRBJ2-7; 10 positions match TRBD2. Germline V lookup: CDR1 MNHEY, CDR2 SVGAGI. V lost 7 bases and J lost 2; bases outside the gene matches: 5. The CDR3 covers 14 residues. The CDR3 DNA reads as TGTGCCAGCAACCCAGCGGGAGGGACCTACGAGCAGTACTTC. It codes for CASNPAGGTYEQYF.

The J gene is TRBJ1-1, the V gene TRBV27; perhaps TRBD1 as D (6 bases). Trimming left V 5 bases short and J 6 bases short, with 25 bases between. This CDR3 is 17 amino acids long. Germline values: CDR1 MNHEY, CDR2 SMNVEV (reference sequence). CDR3 protein: CASSPHYRVPPEAEAFF. CDR3 in DNA: TGTGCCAGCAGTCCCCATTACAGGGTCCCCCCGGAGGCTGAAGCTTTCTTT.

CDR3 DNA sequence: TGTGCCAGCAGTCCCATCCTCCGGGACTGGTCCTACGAGCAGTACTTC. Amino acid sequence: CASSPILRDWSYEQYF. The chain links TRBV5-6 to TRBJ2-7; D possibly corresponds to TRBD2 (6 bases). Germline-derived CDR1 and CDR2 are SGHDT and YYEEEE. Deletions cut 5 bases from V and 1 base from J, with 19 bases between. CDR3 length: 16 residues.

A remark on this clone: Its ends do not fully match the called genes, so a read error is possible. J is TRBJ2-7 and V is TRBV7-9; 9 bases match TRBD1. The CDR3 totals 16 residues. Germline V gene data show CDR1 as SEHNR and CDR2 as FQNEAQ (reference sequence). The DNA for the CDR3 is TGTGCCAGCAGCATAGCCGGGACAGGGAATTCCTACGAGCAGTACTTC. It translates to CASSIAGTGNSYEQYF.

The V and J genes are TRBV5-6 and TRBJ2-2, with 8 bases lining up with TRBD1. In germline, CDR1 is SGHDT, CDR2 YYEEEE. V trimming: 4 bases; J trimming: 4 bases; junction bases outside the gene matches: 12. The CDR3 length is 17 residues. The DNA of the CDR3 is TGTGCCAGCAGCCCCGACCCGTGGACAGGGAGCACCGGGGAGCTGTTTTTT. This translates into CASSPDPWTGSTGELFF.

The chain employs TRBV5-1 and TRBJ1-1, with unresolved D. CDR1 SGHRS and CDR2 YFSETQ come from the germline V gene. CDR3 size: 14 residues. V was pared by 0 bases and J by 0 bases, with 6 bases between. The CDR3 protein is CASSLEHLNTEAFF. The CDR3, as DNA: TGCGCCAGCAGCTTGGAGCACCTGAACACTGAAGCTTTCTTT.

The chain uses TRBV5-1 and TRBJ1-3; 7 nucleotides agree with TRBD1. Unmatched junction bases numbered 6, after V lost 0 bases and J lost 3 bases. CDR1 is SGHRS and CDR2 is YFSETQ in the germline V gene. The CDR3 runs to 16 residues. This CDR3 is CASSLGQGMNGNTIYF. As DNA, the CDR3 is TGCGCCAGCAGCTTGGGACAGGGAATGAATGGAAACACCATATATTTT.

The chain links TRBV2 to TRBJ2-5, with a possible D match to TRBD2 (7 bases). V lost 6 bases to trimming and J lost 5 bases, with 25 bases between them. Looked up from germline, CDR1 is SNHLY and CDR2 is FYNNEI. This CDR3 spans 17 amino acids. This CDR3 is CASRARKGGSPIETQYF. CDR3 DNA sequence: TGTGCCAGCAGGGCCAGGAAGGGGGGGTCCCCGATCGAGACCCAGTACTTC.

The gene calls are TRBV5-1 and TRBJ2-7; 7 bases match TRBD1. The CDR3 loop spans 12 amino acids. V lost 3 bases, J lost 3 bases, and 0 bases stayed unmatched. Per germline, CDR1 SGHRS and CDR2 YFSETQ. The CDR3 bases are TGCGCCAGCAGCTGGGACAGCTACGAGCAGTACTTC. Amino acids: CASSWDSYEQYF.

This clone was counted a few times. V usage is TRBV6-1 and J usage is TRBJ2-7; 10 nucleotides align to TRBD2. The length of the CDR3 is 15 residues. The germline gives CDR1 MNHNS, CDR2 SASEGT. J lost 6 bases, V lost 4 bases, and 9 bases had no gene match. CDR3 nucleotides: TGTGCCAGCAGTGGATCAGCGGGGGGGATAAGCGAGCAGTACTTC. As protein: CASSGSAGGISEQYF.

V and J are TRBV7-3 and TRBJ1-3; the match to TRBD1 covers 9 bases. The length of the CDR3 is 17 residues. Germline values: CDR1 SGHTA, CDR2 FQGTGA. Trimming at V came to 2 bases and at J to 1 base, leaving 6 bases not matched to a gene. For the CDR3, the DNA is TGTGCCAGCAGCTTAGCGGGACAGGGAAGTTCTGGAAACACCATATATTTT. This sequence encodes CASSLAGQGSSGNTIYF. The whole variable domain, remainder taken from reference TRBV7-3 and TRBJ1-3, is GAGVSQTPSNKVTEKGKYVELRCDPISGHTALYWYRQSLGQGPEFLIYFQGTGAADDSGLPNDRFFAVRPEGSVSTLKIQRTERGDSAVYLCASSLAGQGSSGNTIYFGEGSWLTVV.

The chain employs TRBV10-3 and TRBJ2-5, with 7 positions matching TRBD1. The trim removed 3 bases at V and 7 bases at J, leaving 11 bases unmatched. The V gene's germline CDR1 is ENHRY and CDR2 SYGVKD. The CDR3 consists of 15 residues. For the CDR3, the DNA is TGTGCCATCAGTGACCCTGGGACAGAGAGAGGGACCCAGTACTTC. It codes for CAISDPGTERGTQYF.

The chain couples TRBV11-1 to TRBJ1-5; weak D call: TRBD1 (6 bases). CDR1 SGHAT and CDR2 FQDESV come from the germline V gene (reference sequence). This CDR3 is 18 amino acids long. V dropped 2 bases and J dropped 5 bases, with 22 bases sitting between them. The DNA of the CDR3 is TGTGCCAGCAGCTTACCAGAGACAGGTACCCGGGAGGATCAGCCCCAGCATTTT. Its protein product is CASSLPETGTREDQPQHF.

V and J are TRBV9 and TRBJ2-3, with 7 nucleotides matching TRBD2. The ends lost 2 bases at V and 1 base at J; junction bases unmatched: 7. Germline V gene lookup returns CDR1 SGDLS and CDR2 YYNGEE. The CDR3 consists of 16 residues. The chain's CDR3 is CASSVSGREGTDTQYF. CDR3 DNA sequence: TGTGCCAGCAGCGTTTCGGGGAGGGAAGGCACAGATACGCAGTATTTT.

This chain connects TRBV19 to TRBJ2-7; 9 nucleotides line up with TRBD2. In germline, CDR1 is LNHDA, CDR2 SQIVND (reference sequence). V shed 2 bases and J 1 base; nucleotides not matched to a gene: 3. CDR3 length equals 15 residues. The CDR3 spells CASSISGGQSYEQYF. The CDR3 DNA is TGTGCCAGTAGTATAAGCGGGGGGCAGTCCTACGAGCAGTACTTC.

The rearrangement uses TRBV6-6 and TRBJ2-1; D unresolved. In germline, CDR1 is MNHNY, CDR2 SVGAGI (reference sequence). The CDR3 runs to 13 residues. V shed 5 bases and J shed 7 bases, with 12 bases lying between them. CDR3 in amino acids: CASSHPGRNEQFF. DNA for the CDR3: TGTGCCAGCAGTCACCCCGGTCGGAATGAGCAGTTCTTC.